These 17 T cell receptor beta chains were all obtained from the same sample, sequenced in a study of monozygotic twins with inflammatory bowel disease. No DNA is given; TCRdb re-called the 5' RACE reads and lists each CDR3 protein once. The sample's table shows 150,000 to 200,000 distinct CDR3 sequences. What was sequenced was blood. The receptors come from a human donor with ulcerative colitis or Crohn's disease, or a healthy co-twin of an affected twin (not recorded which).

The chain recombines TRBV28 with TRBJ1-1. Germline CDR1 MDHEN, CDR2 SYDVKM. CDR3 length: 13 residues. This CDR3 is CASSLSQGTEAFF.

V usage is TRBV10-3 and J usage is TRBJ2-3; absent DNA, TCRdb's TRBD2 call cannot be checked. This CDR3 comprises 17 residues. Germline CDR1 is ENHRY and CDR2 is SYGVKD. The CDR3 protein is CAISVLAGGPAADTQYF.

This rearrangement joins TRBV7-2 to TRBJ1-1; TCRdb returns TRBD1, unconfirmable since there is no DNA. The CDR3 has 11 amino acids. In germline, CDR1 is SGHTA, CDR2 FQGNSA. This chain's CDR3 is CASSLSRGAFF.

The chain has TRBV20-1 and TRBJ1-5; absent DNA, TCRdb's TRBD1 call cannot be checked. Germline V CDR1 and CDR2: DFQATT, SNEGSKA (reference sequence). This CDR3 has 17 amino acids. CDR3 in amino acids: CSASRDRGPIGNQPQHF.

CDR3 amino acids: CASSQVRRSLYGYTF. This sequence joins TRBV4-1 and TRBJ1-2. CDR3 size: 15 residues. From germline, CDR1 is MGHRA and CDR2 YSYEKL.

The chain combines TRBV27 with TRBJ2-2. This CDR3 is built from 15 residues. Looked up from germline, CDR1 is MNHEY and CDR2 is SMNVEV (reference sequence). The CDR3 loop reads CASRLLPGNTGELFF.

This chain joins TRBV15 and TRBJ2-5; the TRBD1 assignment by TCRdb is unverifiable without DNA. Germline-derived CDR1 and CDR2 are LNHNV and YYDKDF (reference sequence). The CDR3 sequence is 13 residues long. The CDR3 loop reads CATSWGPKETQYF.

This CDR3 reads CASSARRESTDTQYF. J is TRBJ2-3 and V is TRBV11-3; TCRdb returns TRBD2, unconfirmable since there is no DNA. The CDR3 is 15 residues long. The germline gives CDR1 SGHNT, CDR2 YENEEA.

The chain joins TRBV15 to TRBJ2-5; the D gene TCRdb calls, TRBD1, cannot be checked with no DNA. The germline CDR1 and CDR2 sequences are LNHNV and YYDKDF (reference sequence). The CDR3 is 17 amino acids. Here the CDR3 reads CATSRDYPGTGRETQYF.

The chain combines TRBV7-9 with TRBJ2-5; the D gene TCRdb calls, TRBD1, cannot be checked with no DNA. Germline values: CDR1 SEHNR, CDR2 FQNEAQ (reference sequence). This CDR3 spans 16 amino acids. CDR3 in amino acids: CASSLAPRTLQETQYF.

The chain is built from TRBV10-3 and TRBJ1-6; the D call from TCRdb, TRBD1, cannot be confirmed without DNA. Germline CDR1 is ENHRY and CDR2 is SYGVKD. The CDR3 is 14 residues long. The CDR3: CAITSTGYNSPLHF.

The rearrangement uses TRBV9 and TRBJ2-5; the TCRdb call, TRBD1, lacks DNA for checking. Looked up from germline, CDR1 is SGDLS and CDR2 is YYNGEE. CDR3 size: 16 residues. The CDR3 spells CASSVAGADGIRTQYF.

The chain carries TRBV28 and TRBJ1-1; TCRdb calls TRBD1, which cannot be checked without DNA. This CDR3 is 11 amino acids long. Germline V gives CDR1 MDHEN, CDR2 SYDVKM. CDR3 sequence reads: CASSQQGKAFF.

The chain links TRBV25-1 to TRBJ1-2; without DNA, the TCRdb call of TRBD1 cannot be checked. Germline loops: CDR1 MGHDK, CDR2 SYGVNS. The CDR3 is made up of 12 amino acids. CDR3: CASSDNTGGYTF.

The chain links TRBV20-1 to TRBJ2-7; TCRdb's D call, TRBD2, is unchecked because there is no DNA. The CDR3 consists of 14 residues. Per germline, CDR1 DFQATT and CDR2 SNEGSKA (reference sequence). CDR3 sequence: CSALRTSGKDEQYF.

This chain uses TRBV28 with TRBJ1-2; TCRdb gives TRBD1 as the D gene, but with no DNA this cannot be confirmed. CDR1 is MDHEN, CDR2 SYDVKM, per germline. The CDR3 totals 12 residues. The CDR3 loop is CASRSGTVGYTF.

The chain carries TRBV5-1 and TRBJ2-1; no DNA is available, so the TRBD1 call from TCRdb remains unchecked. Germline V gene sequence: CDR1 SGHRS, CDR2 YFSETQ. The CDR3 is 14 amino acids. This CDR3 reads CASSLPGQVVEQFF.